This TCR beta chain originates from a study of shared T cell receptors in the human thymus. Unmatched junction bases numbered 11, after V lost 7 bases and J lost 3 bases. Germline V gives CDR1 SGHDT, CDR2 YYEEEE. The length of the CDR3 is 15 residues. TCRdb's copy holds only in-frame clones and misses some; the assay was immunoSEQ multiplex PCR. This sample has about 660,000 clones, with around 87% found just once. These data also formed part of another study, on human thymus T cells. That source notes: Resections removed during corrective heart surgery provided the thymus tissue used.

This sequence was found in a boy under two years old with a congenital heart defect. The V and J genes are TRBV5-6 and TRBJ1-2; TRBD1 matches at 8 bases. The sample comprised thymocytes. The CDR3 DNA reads TGTGCCAGCGGACACGGACAGGGCCTTGACTATGGCTACACCTTC. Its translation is CASGHGQGLDYGYTF.